This T cell receptor beta chain was sequenced in a study of CXCR3-negative and CXCR3-positive naive CD8 T cells. The overall study: Some 150 million TRB reads in total, about 1.5 +/- 0.3 million per library. Whole-study findings and limits: Researchers report that CXCR3-positive naive cells carry more hydrophobic TRB CDR3s than CXCR3-negative naive cells.

Libraries of TRB cDNA were made by 5' RACE and carried UMIs. TCRdb reworked the 5' RACE reads into one entry per CDR3 protein, no DNA. Its listing shows tens of thousands of distinct CDR3 sequences. Of note for this clonotype: The target antigen is unknown.

In germline, CDR1 is DFQATT, CDR2 SNEGSKA (reference sequence). CDR3 length: 14 residues. Sequenced sample: naive CXCR3+ CD8+ T cells from blood. As to subset: CD45RO-CCR7+CD27+CD95- naive CD8+ T cells expressing CXCR3 (TNR3+). This sequence was found in a human donor in good health. Some clones in this sample may be carry-over from other donors' samples. The chain joins TRBV20-1 to TRBJ2-7; the TCRdb D gene call, TRBD1, has no DNA to confirm it. CDR3 sequence: CSARDSGTEYEQYF.